This T cell receptor beta chain stems from a study of graft-versus-host responses after intestinal transplantation. For the study at large: Once they had received anti-thymocyte globulin induction, all recipients took tacrolimus and steroids for around 3 years. Whole-study results and caveats: HvG clone declines early post-transplant were associated with peak circulating GvH levels. Among recipient marrow samples, GvH clones were found; some appeared first in ileum or blood. When patients had graft-donor T cell macrochimerism, their allografts held high graft-versus-host to host-versus-graft clonal ratios.

With respect to this clone: Its specificity is not known.

Sequenced by immunoSEQ multiplex PCR; TCRdb stores in-frame clones only, minus some. The sample lists about 100,000 clones, approximately 84% occurring once. The CDR3 is 19 residues long. CDR1 is SGHTA and CDR2 is FQGNSA in the germline V gene. Losses at the gene ends were 2 bases for V and 5 bases for J; bases not matched to a gene: 18. This receptor was taken from a human donor who was the organ donor for an intestinal transplant. This sample comprised unstimulated CD4+ T cells sorted from spleen or lymph node cells, obtained before transplant. V usage is TRBV7-2 and J usage is TRBJ2-5; 9 bases are a match to TRBD2. In DNA form, the CDR3 reads TGTGCCAGCAGCTTAATCGGTAGTTGGCGGGGGGGCCGTGGGGAGACCCAGTACTTC. Residues: CASSLIGSWRGGRGETQYF.